The 30 T cell receptor beta chains given below trace back to one sample, sequenced in a study of T cell responses to AZD1222 COVID-19 vaccine. Generated by immunoSEQ multiplex PCR, the TCRdb table keeps only in-frame clones and is missing some. The profile covers roughly 130,000 clones, with around 87% appearing a single time and 1.3% to 1.5% taken by the ten largest. The source was peripheral blood, collected on day 0 of AZD1222 vaccination. These receptors were collected from an adult in good health.

This clone was recorded once. This chain joins TRBV5-1 and TRBJ2-1, with D possibly matching TRBD1 (6 bases). This CDR3 spans 14 amino acids. Germline V gives CDR1 SGHRS, CDR2 YFSETQ. The V end lost 5 bases, the J end lost 7 bases, and 16 bases lay between the germline ends. CDR3 loop: CASSWGQIGNEQFF. The CDR3 DNA sequence: TGCGCCAGCAGTTGGGGGCAGATTGGAAATGAGCAGTTCTTC. Together with reference TRBV5-1 and TRBJ2-1, the CDR3 gives the full variable domain: KAGVTQTPRYLIKTRGQQVTLSCSPISGHRSVSWYQQTPGQGLQFLFEYFSETQRNKGNFPGRFSGRQFSNSRSEMNVSTLELGDSALYLCASSWGQIGNEQFFGPGTRLTVL.

The V and J genes are TRBV6-5 and TRBJ2-3; either TRBD1 or TRBD2 may supply D (7 bases each). This CDR3 has 14 amino acids. Trimming cost V 8 bases and J 0 bases, with 12 bases left between them. Looked up from germline, CDR1 is MNHEY and CDR2 is SVGAGI. The CDR3 sequence is CASARGGSTDTQYF. The CDR3 coding sequence is TGTGCCAGCGCCAGGGGGGGAAGCACAGATACGCAGTATTTT.

The chain joins TRBV9 to TRBJ2-7; D call uncertain. Trimming stripped 2 bases from V and 5 bases from J, with 14 bases between. Germline lookup yields CDR1 SGDLS and CDR2 YYNGEE. This CDR3 spans 14 amino acids. The CDR3 coding sequence is TGTGCCAGCAGCGTCGACTTGGAGTACGACGAGCAGTACTTC. Amino acids: CASSVDLEYDEQYF.

V gene TRBV4-3 combines with J gene TRBJ2-1, with 7 bases identical to TRBD2. The V and J ends lost 4 bases and 4 bases, in that order; junction bases with no gene match: 10. CDR1 LGHNA and CDR2 YSLEER come from the germline V gene. The CDR3 length is 16 residues. CDR3 region: CASSPLAGLHYNEQFF. The DNA for the CDR3 is TGCGCCAGCAGCCCCCTGGCGGGACTACATTACAATGAGCAGTTCTTC.

The rearrangement uses TRBV18 and TRBJ1-1; 7 bases line up with TRBD1. The germline gives CDR1 KGHSH, CDR2 LQKENI. The CDR3 extends over 12 amino acids. V was pared by 6 bases and J by 5 bases, with 3 bases of the junction left unmatched. This CDR3 is CASSSRGTEAFF. The CDR3 coding sequence is TGTGCCAGCTCCTCCAGGGGGACTGAAGCTTTCTTT.

The chain recombines TRBV15 with TRBJ1-3; the D is unclear. V dropped 3 bases and J dropped 4 bases, with 13 bases sitting between them. This CDR3 spans 15 amino acids. Germline CDR1 and CDR2: LNHNV and YYDKDF (reference sequence). CDR3 sequence reads: CATSSSSFPGNTIYF. CDR3 DNA sequence: TGTGCCACCAGCAGCAGTTCTTTCCCCGGAAACACCATATATTTT. Looking up the rest from reference TRBV15 and TRBJ1-3 gives the full variable domain: DAMVIQNPRYQVTQFGKPVTLSCSQTLNHNVMYWYQQKSSQAPKLLFHYYDKDFNNEADTPDNFQSRRPNTSFCFLDIRSPGLGDTAMYLCATSSSSFPGNTIYFGEGSWLTVV.

The CDR3 loop reads CASSHRDDSTDTQYF. The CDR3 nucleotides are TGTGCCAGCAGCCACAGGGACGATAGCACAGATACGCAGTATTTT. V is TRBV14 and J is TRBJ2-3; either TRBD1 or TRBD2 may fit D (5 bases each). Per germline, CDR1 SGHDN and CDR2 FVKESK. This CDR3 has 15 residues. V gave up 3 bases and J gave up 0 bases, with 10 bases separating them.

The chain uses TRBV24-1 and TRBJ2-3; maybe TRBD2 (5 bases). V shed 5 bases and J shed 2 bases, with 10 bases lying between them. The CDR3 spans 14 residues. Germline values: CDR1 KGHDR, CDR2 SFDVKD. The CDR3 DNA sequence: TGTGCCACCAGTGTCGCGGGCGCCACAGATACGCAGTATTTT. It codes for CATSVAGATDTQYF.

The V gene is TRBV6-5, the J gene TRBJ1-2; 9 bases fit TRBD1. V was clipped by 6 bases and J by 4 bases; unmatched bases: 9. CDR1 and CDR2 (germline): MNHEY, SVGAGI. The CDR3 runs 15 residues. The CDR3 loop is CASRDKTGGAYGYTF. Here the CDR3 DNA reads TGTGCCAGCAGGGATAAAACAGGGGGCGCCTATGGCTACACCTTC.

This sequence joins TRBV4-1 and TRBJ2-3; the D gene is possibly TRBD2 (6 bases). This CDR3 region has 14 residues. Trimming pared 1 base from V and 5 bases from J, leaving 10 bases between. The V gene's germline CDR1 is MGHRA and CDR2 YSYEKL. The CDR3, as DNA: TGCGCCAGCAGCCAAGTCCTAGCGCAAGATACGCAGTATTTT. It codes for CASSQVLAQDTQYF.

The rearrangement uses TRBV7-9 and TRBJ1-5; TRBD1 is a possible D gene (5 bases). Between the trimmed V and J ends, which lost 2 bases and 2 bases, there was a span of 7 bases. The CDR3 is 14 residues long. Germline V gives CDR1 SEHNR, CDR2 FQNEAQ (reference sequence). The CDR3 region is CASSLKGGNQPQHF. The CDR3 nucleotides are TGTGCCAGCAGCTTAAAAGGGGGCAATCAGCCCCAGCATTTT.

This chain connects TRBV5-1 to TRBJ2-5, with TRBD1 matching over 7 bases. V shed 7 bases and J 5 bases; nucleotides not matched to a gene: 11. CDR1 SGHRS and CDR2 YFSETQ come from the germline V gene. The CDR3 covers 14 residues. The CDR3, as DNA: TGCGCCAGCTCTGTGGGACAGCCAAGGGAGACCCAGTACTTC. Residues: CASSVGQPRETQYF.

This clone was counted a few times. This chain links TRBV18 with TRBJ2-2; D is undetermined. This CDR3 contains 14 residues. The germline gives CDR1 KGHSH, CDR2 LQKENI. The ends were cut back, 2 bases at V and 0 bases at J, with 4 bases in the middle. Written as DNA, the CDR3 is TGTGCCAGCTCACCAGGGGCGAACACCGGGGAGCTGTTTTTT. Translation: CASSPGANTGELFF.

This sequence joins TRBV3-1 (or the pseudogene TRBV3-2) and TRBJ2-5, with D uncertain. Germline CDR1 is LGHDT and CDR2 is YNNKEL (reference sequence). With 2 bases removed from V and 5 bases from J, the gap between germline ends came to 6 bases. This CDR3 is 12 amino acids long. In DNA, the CDR3 is TGTGCCAGCAGCCAATTGGGGGAGACCCAGTACTTC. It encodes CASSQLGETQYF.

This clone was counted once. The chain recombines TRBV5-1 with TRBJ2-5, with D maybe TRBD2 (6 bases). V shed 4 bases and J shed 2 bases, with 18 bases lying between them. The CDR3 runs 16 residues. Germline V gene data show CDR1 as SGHRS and CDR2 as YFSETQ. The DNA for the CDR3 is TGCGCCAGCAGCCCAGATACGGGCGGAGGGCAAGAGACCCAGTACTTC. Its protein product is CASSPDTGGGQETQYF.

Only one count was recorded for this clone. Here the CDR3 reads CASSLGRPYGYTF. The CDR3 coding sequence is TGTGCCAGCAGTTTAGGTAGACCCTATGGCTACACCTTC. The V gene is TRBV28, the J gene TRBJ1-2, with unresolved D. The CDR3 length is 13 residues. The V end lost 2 bases, the J end lost 4 bases, and 8 bases lay between the germline ends. CDR1 and CDR2 from the germline V gene are MDHEN and SYDVKM.

V is TRBV6-1 and J is TRBJ1-1; D gene unclear. Per germline, CDR1 MNHNS and CDR2 SASEGT. This CDR3 comprises 14 residues. Trimming removed 2 bases from V and 6 bases from J, with 13 bases in between. The CDR3 is CASSERQGEPEAFF. The CDR3 DNA sequence: TGTGCCAGCAGTGAACGTCAAGGAGAGCCTGAAGCTTTCTTT.

The chain employs TRBV7-2 and TRBJ1-5, with 8 bases aligning to TRBD1. The CDR3 has 15 residues. The germline V gene has CDR1 SGHTA and CDR2 FQGNSA. V gave up 5 bases and J gave up 1 base; unmatched junction bases: 4. CDR3 region: CASSPTGVSNQPQHF. The CDR3, as DNA: TGTGCCAGCAGCCCGACAGGGGTGAGCAATCAGCCCCAGCATTTT.

The chain carries TRBV11-2 and TRBJ1-1, with D maybe TRBD1 (6 bases). This CDR3 comprises 16 residues. The V gene's germline CDR1 is SGHAT and CDR2 FQNNGV. V gave up 3 bases and J gave up 4 bases, with 18 bases separating them. In DNA, the CDR3 is TGTGCCAGCAGCTTTTTGTCGATCCGGACAGTCACTGAAGCTTTCTTT. This sequence encodes CASSFLSIRTVTEAFF. Combining the CDR3 with reference TRBV11-2 and TRBJ1-1 gives the whole variable domain EAGVAQSPRYKIIEKRQSVAFWCNPISGHATLYWYQQILGQGPKLLIQFQNNGVVDDSQLPKDRFSAERLKGVDSTLKIQPAKLEDSAVYLCASSFLSIRTVTEAFFGQGTRLTVV.

The chain employs TRBV12-3 or TRBV12-4 and TRBJ1-4; weak D call: TRBD1 (6 bases). V was pared by 6 bases and J by 13 bases, with 15 bases between. The CDR3 runs to 12 residues. The CDR3 is CASSKLQGGLFF. The CDR3 DNA is TGTGCCAGCAGCAAACTACAGGGAGGACTGTTTTTT.

V and J are TRBV4-2 and TRBJ2-3; TRBD2 matches at 10 bases. Per germline, CDR1 LGHNA and CDR2 YNFKEQ. J gave up 6 bases and V 4 bases, and 10 bases lay outside the gene matches. CDR3 length equals 16 residues. The CDR3 sequence: CASSRSLAGAGDTQYF. The CDR3 DNA reads as TGTGCCAGCAGCCGGTCTCTAGCGGGGGCCGGGGATACGCAGTATTTT.

The chain is built from TRBV5-1 and TRBJ2-7; 7 positions agree with TRBD1. CDR3 length equals 12 residues. Germline trimming cut 8 bases from V and 0 bases from J; bases unmatched to any gene: 2. Germline CDR1 and CDR2: SGHRS and YFSETQ. The DNA for the CDR3 is TGCGCCAGTGGGACAGACTCCTACGAGCAGTACTTC. Encoded protein: CASGTDSYEQYF.

The chain carries TRBV6-5 and TRBJ2-7; 8 bases align to TRBD1. Germline assignment: CDR1 MNHEY and CDR2 SVGAGI. There are 12 residues in the CDR3. The V segment lost 6 bases and the J segment 9 bases; nucleotides outside the gene matches: 7. CDR3 nucleotides: TGTGCCAGCAGCCCGACAGGGGAAGGGCAGTACTTC. Protein: CASSPTGEGQYF.

This clone was seen more than once but under ten times. The chain combines TRBV28 with TRBJ1-2, with 7 nucleotides matching TRBD1. J was trimmed by 5 bases and V by 4 bases; bases with no gene match: 4. CDR3 length: 13 residues. Germline CDR1 and CDR2: MDHEN and SYDVKM. The CDR3 DNA follows: TGTGCCAGCAGTTGGCAGGGGGAATATGGCTACACCTTC. Its translation: CASSWQGEYGYTF.

This clone was recorded once. The chain joins TRBV7-2 to TRBJ1-2; 7 nucleotides agree with TRBD1. The CDR3 length is 14 residues. Germline trimming cut 5 bases from V and 0 bases from J; bases unmatched to any gene: 3. The germline V gene encodes CDR1 SGHTA and CDR2 FQGNSA. The CDR3, as DNA: TGTGCCAGCAGCACAGACAGGGCTAACTATGGCTACACCTTC. Amino acids: CASSTDRANYGYTF.

The chain couples TRBV19 to TRBJ1-5; TRBD1 is a possible D gene (5 bases). The V gene lost 8 bases and the J gene lost 3 bases, with 23 bases spanning the gap. Germline CDR1 is LNHDA and CDR2 is SQIVND (reference sequence). This CDR3 region has 17 residues. CDR3 in DNA: TGTGCCAGTTTGCAGGTCCCCGGGGCATCATCCAATCAGCCCCAGCATTTT. It codes for CASLQVPGASSNQPQHF.

The chain combines TRBV4-3 with TRBJ2-7; D tentatively fits TRBD1 or TRBD2 (6 bases each). CDR1 is LGHNA and CDR2 is YSLEER in the germline V gene. The CDR3 totals 21 residues. The V gene lost 4 bases and the J gene lost 2 bases, with 33 bases spanning the gap. The CDR3 DNA follows: TGCGCCAGCAGCCTCTATATTCAAAGACGTGGAGGCGGGACAAGGACCTACGAGCAGTACTTC. This codes for CASSLYIQRRGGGTRTYEQYF.

The rearrangement joins TRBV6-5 to TRBJ1-3; D not resolved. Germline V lookup: CDR1 MNHEY, CDR2 SVGAGI. The V and J ends lost 6 bases and 1 base respectively, with 10 bases between them. This CDR3 comprises 14 residues. This chain's CDR3 is CASSLTQSGNTIYF. The DNA for the CDR3 is TGTGCCAGCAGCCTCACCCAGTCTGGAAACACCATATATTTT.

V usage is TRBV7-3 and J usage is TRBJ2-3; D not resolved. Germline CDR1 reads SGHTA; CDR2 reads FQGTGA. Trimming left V 2 bases short and J 6 bases short, with 6 bases between. The CDR3 totals 12 residues. CDR3 residues: CASSLGADTQYF. The DNA of the CDR3 is TGTGCCAGCAGCTTAGGTGCCGATACGCAGTATTTT.

The rearrangement joins TRBV11-2 to TRBJ2-7; TRBD1 might be the D (5 bases). Per germline, CDR1 SGHAT and CDR2 FQNNGV. V dropped 5 bases and J dropped 2 bases, with 16 bases sitting between them. CDR3 length: 15 amino acids. CDR3 residues: CASSPPGSGTYEQYF. The CDR3 region has the DNA TGTGCCAGCAGCCCACCAGGATCAGGGACCTACGAGCAGTACTTC. The whole variable domain, remainder taken from reference TRBV11-2 and TRBJ2-7, is EAGVAQSPRYKIIEKRQSVAFWCNPISGHATLYWYQQILGQGPKLLIQFQNNGVVDDSQLPKDRFSAERLKGVDSTLKIQPAKLEDSAVYLCASSPPGSGTYEQYFGPGTRLTVT.